The 28 T cell receptor beta chains given below trace back to one sample, sequenced in a study of CD8+CD57+ T cells in acquired aplastic anemia. Genomic DNA was employed as the template in profiling TCR beta VDJ and CDR3. TCRdb reanalysed the reads using MiXCR and keeps one entry per CDR3 protein. This sample has about 160,000 distinct CDR3 sequences, with around half found just once. Patients chosen for sequencing had CD8+CD57+ cells that had expanded, as shown by flow cytometry. Sequenced: sorted CD4+, CD8+, or CD8+CD57+ T cells (not recorded which) from PBMCs. These receptors were collected from a human donor with aplastic anemia.

The chain recombines TRBV12-3 or TRBV12-4 with TRBJ2-5; D remains unclear. The germline V and J ends were trimmed by 5 bases and 5 bases, with 9 bases remaining between them. The CDR3 contains 12 residues. The CDR3 spells CASSLAEETQYF. The CDR3 nucleotides are TGTGCCAGCAGTCTCGCAGAGGAGACCCAGTACTTC.

In this sample, this clonotype turned up a few times. V is TRBV30 and J is TRBJ1-5, with D possibly matching TRBD1 (5 bases). Per the germline V gene, CDR1 is GTSNPN and CDR2 is SVGIG (reference sequence). The CDR3 contains 16 residues. V was clipped by 3 bases and J by 9 bases, with 24 bases between them. The CDR3 sequence: CAWSSRQGPREAPQHF. In DNA form, the CDR3 reads TGTGCCTGGAGCTCTAGGCAGGGCCCGCGTGAGGCGCCCCAGCATTTT.

This chain connects TRBV28 to TRBJ2-1; tentative D call: TRBD2 (6 bases). V gave up 7 bases and J gave up 7 bases, with 20 bases separating them. The germline gives CDR1 MDHEN, CDR2 SYDVKM. The CDR3 length is 15 residues. CDR3: CASTTGGTQGNEQFF. For the CDR3, the DNA is TGTGCCAGCACCACTGGAGGGACCCAAGGAAATGAGCAGTTCTTC.

This clonotype has more than one count but fewer than ten. J is TRBJ1-5 and V is TRBV6-2 or TRBV6-3, with 8 bases lining up with TRBD1. Germline V CDR1 and CDR2: MNHEY, SVGEGT. Losses at the gene ends were 5 bases for V and 0 bases for J; bases not matched to a gene: 6. The CDR3 consists of 16 residues. DNA for the CDR3: TGTGCCAGCAGTCCAGACAGGGGCTATAGCAATCAGCCCCAGCATTTT. It specifies CASSPDRGYSNQPQHF.

This clonotype was picked up many times. The chain uses TRBV6-1 and TRBJ1-5; D gene uncertain. CDR1 MNHNS and CDR2 SASEGT come from the germline V gene. CDR3 size: 16 residues. Trimming took 2 bases from V and 0 from J, leaving 11 bases between them. The CDR3 sequence is CASSEMGRDSNQPQHF. As DNA, the CDR3 is TGTGCCAGCAGTGAAATGGGTCGGGATAGCAATCAGCCCCAGCATTTT.

This clonotype was found a few times. The gene calls are TRBV18 and TRBJ2-7, with D tentatively TRBD2 (6 bases). Trimming removed 6 bases at V and 5 bases at J, with 14 bases between. The CDR3 has 13 residues. CDR1 KGHSH and CDR2 LQKENI come from the germline V gene. The CDR3 here is CASSPTPGDEQYF. Here the CDR3 DNA reads TGTGCCAGCTCTCCAACTCCGGGGGACGAGCAGTACTTC.

The chain carries TRBV12-3 or TRBV12-4 and TRBJ1-1; D remains ambiguous. V lost 6 bases, J lost 6 bases, and 17 bases lay in between. The CDR3 contains 14 residues. CDR3 protein: CASSPEYVVAEAFF. The CDR3 DNA is TGTGCCAGCAGCCCGGAGTACGTCGTGGCTGAAGCTTTCTTT.

There are many counts of this clonotype. The chain carries TRBV19 and TRBJ2-2, with D possibly matching TRBD2 (6 bases). The germline V and J ends were trimmed by 7 bases and 2 bases, with 11 bases remaining between them. Germline CDR1 LNHDA, CDR2 SQIVND (reference sequence). The CDR3 is made up of 14 amino acids. The CDR3 loop reads CASMGRQNTGELFF. In nucleotides, the CDR3 is TGTGCCAGTATGGGGAGGCAAAACACCGGGGAGCTGTTTTTT.

The chain is built from TRBV10-2 and TRBJ1-1; D is uncertain. The CDR3 spans 13 residues. V was cut by 4 bases and J by 3 bases, with 9 bases left in between. In germline, CDR1 is WSHSY, CDR2 SAAADI. The CDR3 loop reads CASSVQVHTEAFF. CDR3 nucleotides: TGCGCCAGCAGTGTGCAGGTACACACTGAAGCTTTCTTT.

This clonotype was detected many times. The chain uses TRBV12-3 or TRBV12-4 and TRBJ2-6, with D hard to call. Trimming took 7 bases from V and 0 from J, leaving 13 bases between them. The CDR3 contains 16 residues. The CDR3 protein is CASTSGRNSGANVLTF. The CDR3 DNA reads TGTGCCAGCACCTCCGGACGGAACTCTGGGGCCAACGTCCTGACTTTC.

J is TRBJ1-1 and V is TRBV9; possibly TRBD1 for D (5 bases). From germline, CDR1 is SGDLS and CDR2 YYNGEE. CDR3 size: 12 residues. Trimming stripped 0 bases from V and 7 bases from J, with 7 bases between. As DNA, the CDR3 is TGTGCCAGCAGCGTAGCCGACAGTGAAGCTTTCTTT. Its protein is CASSVADSEAFF. The whole variable domain, remainder taken from reference TRBV9 and TRBJ1-1, is DSGVTQTPKHLITATGQRVTLRCSPRSGDLSVYWYQQSLDQGLQFLIQYYNGEERAKGNILERFSAQQFPDLHSELNLSSLELGDSALYFCASSVADSEAFFGQGTRLTVV.

V is TRBV12-3 or TRBV12-4 and J is TRBJ2-7; a possible D gene is TRBD1 (6 bases). Trimming took 7 bases from V and 3 from J, leaving 16 bases between them. CDR3 size: 14 residues. The CDR3 nucleotides are TGTGCCAGCACCCGGACAGCTGATAACTACGAGCAGTACTTC. Residues: CASTRTADNYEQYF.

The chain is built from TRBV4-3 and TRBJ1-4, with a weak D call TRBD1 (5 bases). The germline CDR1 and CDR2 sequences are LGHNA and YSLEER. Trimming cost V 1 base and J 6 bases, with 18 bases left between them. This CDR3 spans 17 amino acids. CDR3 region: CASSQGFRGRGDEKLFF. As DNA, the CDR3 is TGCGCCAGCAGCCAAGGGTTCCGAGGGCGGGGGGATGAAAAACTGTTTTTT.

The V gene is TRBV15, the J gene TRBJ2-7; D unclear. The germline V gene encodes CDR1 LNHNV and CDR2 YYDKDF (reference sequence). V lost 5 bases to trimming and J lost 1 base, with 6 bases between them. CDR3 length equals 12 residues. The CDR3 is CATSRSSYEQYF. The CDR3 DNA follows: TGTGCCACCAGCCGTTCTTCCTACGAGCAGTACTTC.

V gene TRBV20-1 combines with J gene TRBJ2-5; tentatively, D is TRBD2 (6 bases). Germline V gene lookup returns CDR1 DFQATT and CDR2 SNEGSKA (reference sequence). The CDR3 contains 14 residues. V gave up 1 base and J gave up 4 bases, with 13 bases separating them. The chain's CDR3 is CSARGEREAETQYF. Here the CDR3 DNA reads TGCAGTGCTAGAGGCGAGAGGGAGGCAGAGACCCAGTACTTC.

The chain couples TRBV29-1 to TRBJ1-1, with D possibly TRBD1 on 6 matching bases. CDR3 size: 13 residues. Per germline, CDR1 SQVTM and CDR2 ANQGSEA. V lost 7 bases and J 1 base, leaving 13 bases between the germline ends. The CDR3 region is CSALDSPNTEAFF. DNA for the CDR3: TGCAGCGCTTTGGACAGTCCGAACACTGAAGCTTTCTTT.

CDR3 DNA sequence: TGTGCCTGGGACCGGGGCCAGGGCGGCACTGAAGCTTTCTTT. Protein sequence: CAWDRGQGGTEAFF. This chain uses TRBV30 with TRBJ1-1, with D perhaps matching TRBD1 (5 bases). The CDR3 consists of 14 residues. Germline V CDR1 and CDR2: GTSNPN, SVGIG (reference sequence). The germline V and J ends were trimmed by 5 bases and 4 bases, with 17 bases remaining between them.

The chain uses TRBV10-3 and TRBJ2-2; D uncertain. Germline lookup yields CDR1 ENHRY and CDR2 SYGVKD. There are 13 residues in the CDR3. V shed 3 bases and J shed 0 bases, with 2 bases lying between them. The CDR3 region is CAISEPNTGELFF. The CDR3 DNA reads TGTGCCATCAGTGAACCGAACACCGGGGAGCTGTTTTTT.

This clonotype was picked up many times. The chain couples TRBV20-1 to TRBJ1-1; weak D call: TRBD1 (5 bases). The CDR3 has 13 amino acids. Germline CDR1 reads DFQATT; CDR2 reads SNEGSKA (reference sequence). V dropped 7 bases and J dropped 7 bases, with 19 bases sitting between them. The CDR3 protein is CSVPSFVQVEAFF. The CDR3 coding sequence is TGCAGTGTTCCCTCCTTCGTACAGGTTGAAGCTTTCTTT.

A note on this clonotype: A much larger clone differs from this one at a single base, so this may be a read error. The CDR3: CASSYPGGDTDAFF. As DNA, the CDR3 is TGTGCCAGCAGTTACCCAGGAGGGGACACTGACGCTTTCTTT. J is TRBJ1-1 and V is TRBV6-6, with D maybe TRBD1 (6 bases). There are 14 residues in the CDR3. Germline-derived CDR1 and CDR2 are MNHNY and SVGAGI (reference sequence).

This clonotype occurred a few times. The chain has TRBV5-6 and TRBJ2-7; D unclear. CDR1 is SGHDT, CDR2 YYEEEE, per germline. The CDR3 has 14 amino acids. Trimming cost V 4 bases and J 1 base, with 12 bases left between them. The CDR3 region is CASSPTGSSYEQYF. The CDR3 coding sequence is TGTGCCAGCAGCCCCACGGGCTCATCCTACGAGCAGTACTTC.

As for this clonotype: The junction differs from germline at one of its ends, possibly a read error. This chain connects TRBV15 to TRBJ1-6; D is ambiguous. Germline CDR1 reads LNHNV; CDR2 reads YYDKDF (reference sequence). This CDR3 is built from 14 residues. CDR3 nucleotide sequence: TGTGCCACCAGCACTGGCCGATTAGGTTCACCCTTCCACTTT. Protein: CATSTGRLGSPFHF.

For the CDR3, the DNA is TGCAGTGCTAGAAGGCACAGCTCCTACGAGCAGTACTTC. Translated: CSARRHSSYEQYF. The chain has TRBV20-1 and TRBJ2-7; the D is unclear. V was shortened by 2 bases and J by 0 bases, with 8 bases between the two germline ends. The CDR3 has 13 residues. The germline V gene has CDR1 DFQATT and CDR2 SNEGSKA (reference sequence).

The chain uses TRBV14 and TRBJ2-7, with 8 bases lining up with TRBD2. Trimming took 1 base from V and 1 from J; bases not matched to a gene: 9. Germline V lookup: CDR1 SGHDN, CDR2 FVKESK. The CDR3 is 17 amino acids. DNA of the CDR3: TGTGCCAGCAGCCAAGGCTCCGGGACTAGGCTTTCCTACGAGCAGTACTTC. This sequence encodes CASSQGSGTRLSYEQYF.

This clonotype was counted a few times. The chain couples TRBV20-1 to TRBJ2-1; 11 bases align to TRBD2. Trimming removed 3 bases from V and 4 bases from J; junction bases left unmatched: 8. Per germline, CDR1 DFQATT and CDR2 SNEGSKA (reference sequence). This CDR3 contains 16 residues. In DNA, the CDR3 is TGCAGTGCTAGTCCACTACTAGCGGGGGATTACAATGAGCAGTTCTTC. Its protein product is CSASPLLAGDYNEQFF.

There are many counts of this clonotype. The V call is TRBV24-1, the J call TRBJ2-3, with 14 bases that match TRBD2. The germline V gene encodes CDR1 KGHDR and CDR2 SFDVKD. The CDR3 extends over 19 amino acids. Trimming took 4 bases from V and 4 from J; bases not matched to a gene: 12. CDR3 bases: TGTGCCACCAGTGACCGTAGACTAGCGGGAGGGGATTTGTCAGATACGCAGTATTTT. As protein: CATSDRRLAGGDLSDTQYF.

The V call is TRBV20-1, the J call TRBJ2-5; the match to TRBD2 covers 14 bases. Per the germline V gene, CDR1 is DFQATT and CDR2 is SNEGSKA (reference sequence). V was clipped by 0 bases and J by 4 bases; unmatched bases: 4. The CDR3 sequence is 16 residues long. The CDR3 loop is CSARDMGLAGVETQYF. DNA of the CDR3: TGCAGTGCTAGAGATATGGGACTAGCGGGAGTAGAGACCCAGTACTTC.

A remark on this clonotype: The CDR3 does not end in the conserved phenylalanine or tryptophan, so this is likely a read error. V usage is TRBV7-8 and J usage is TRBJ1-1, with D unresolved. The CDR3 length is 13 residues. Germline lookup yields CDR1 SGHVS and CDR2 FQNEAQ. V shed 4 bases and J shed 1 base, with 7 bases lying between them. The CDR3 DNA is TGTGCCAGCAGCTCCCGGACGAACACTGAAGCTTTCTCT. It encodes CASSSRTNTEAFS.